The 21 T cell receptor beta chains below come from one sample, sequenced in a study of shared clonotypes between healthy human individuals. The naive CD8 fraction comprised CD45RO-negative cells positively selected for CCR7 and excluded terminally differentiated effector memory CD45RA+ cells. Assay: immunoSEQ multiplex PCR; the TCRdb copy retains only in-frame clones and omits some. The data show about 2.1 million clones, 85% to 95% seen once. The sequencing sample was made of naive CD8+ T cells from PBMCs. The receptors derive from a man in his late teens or twenties in good health. Some clones in this sample may be carry-over from other donors' samples.

The rearrangement joins TRBV5-6 to TRBJ1-2, with D perhaps matching TRBD1 (5 bases). The V end was cut by 2 bases, the J end by 6 bases, with 17 bases between. The CDR3 sequence is 15 residues long. CDR1 is SGHDT and CDR2 is YYEEEE in the germline V gene. The DNA of the CDR3 is TGTGCCAGCAGCTTTGGGGCCCGGGCTTCGGATGGCTACACCTTC. Translation gives CASSFGARASDGYTF.

As for this clone: A much larger clone differs by one base, so this may be a read error. The gene calls are TRBV28 and TRBJ1-1; D gene uncertain. The CDR3 extends over 12 amino acids. Trimming stripped 4 bases from V and 3 bases from J, with 6 bases between. Germline V gene lookup returns CDR1 MDHEN and CDR2 SYDVKM. This CDR3 reads CASSYGDTEAFF. DNA for the CDR3: TGTGCCAGCAGTTACGGGGACACTGAAGCTTTCTTT.

The chain is built from TRBV4-1 and TRBJ1-5; D is uncertain. The CDR3 is made up of 18 amino acids. CDR1 MGHRA and CDR2 YSYEKL come from the germline V gene. With 3 bases removed from V and 6 bases from J, the gap between germline ends came to 24 bases. DNA of the CDR3: TGCGCCAGCAGCCATCCGAGCGCTGAGACCGACCGGGGTCAGCCCCAGCATTTT. It yields the protein CASSHPSAETDRGQPQHF.

This clone has a single count. The chain joins TRBV28 to TRBJ2-7, with 9 bases fitting TRBD1. Germline loops: CDR1 MDHEN, CDR2 SYDVKM. The CDR3 has 14 residues. Trimming took 6 bases from V and 3 from J; bases not matched to a gene: 6. In nucleotides, the CDR3 is TGTGCCAGCAGGGGACAGGGTTCAGGCTACGAGCAGTACTTC. This sequence encodes CASRGQGSGYEQYF.

This rearrangement joins TRBV13 to TRBJ1-2, with 11 positions matching TRBD1. CDR3 size: 15 residues. Germline-derived CDR1 and CDR2 are PRHDT and FYEKMQ (reference sequence). J lost 8 bases, V lost 5 bases, and 10 bases had no gene match. The chain's CDR3 is CASSPRGTGGFGYTF. CDR3 bases: TGTGCCAGCAGCCCTCGCGGGACAGGGGGTTTCGGCTACACCTTC. Full variable domain (outside the CDR3, taken from reference TRBV13 and TRBJ1-2): AAGVIQSPRHLIKEKRETATLKCYPIPRHDTVYWYQQGPGQDPQFLISFYEKMQSDKGSIPDRFSAQQFSDYHSELNMSSLELGDSALYFCASSPRGTGGFGYTFGSGTRLTVV.

The chain employs TRBV6-1 and TRBJ2-7; D perhaps matches TRBD2 (5 bases). The CDR3 extends over 14 amino acids. V lost 3 bases and J 2 bases, leaving 11 bases between the germline ends. Per germline, CDR1 MNHNS and CDR2 SASEGT. The DNA for the CDR3 is TGTGCCAGCAGTGACGGTTGGGGAGCCTACGAGCAGTACTTC. Its protein is CASSDGWGAYEQYF.

The chain employs TRBV11-2 and TRBJ2-1, with 9 nucleotides matching TRBD2. Looked up from germline, CDR1 is SGHAT and CDR2 is FQNNGV. The CDR3 sequence is 17 residues long. J was trimmed by 4 bases and V by 0 bases; bases with no gene match: 7. DNA for the CDR3: TGTGCCAGCAGCTTAGATGCGCGGGAGGGCCTTTACAATGAGCAGTTCTTC. As protein: CASSLDAREGLYNEQFF.

This clone showed up just a few times. The chain employs TRBV11-3 and TRBJ1-1, with 7 bases aligning to TRBD1. The J segment lost 7 bases and the V segment lost 5 bases, leaving 4 bases of the junction unmatched. The CDR3 is 12 residues long. Germline V gene lookup returns CDR1 SGHNT and CDR2 YENEEA. CDR3 bases: TGTGCCAGCAGCACCGGACAGGATGAAGCTTTCTTT. It is translated as CASSTGQDEAFF.

Comments on this clone: Other DNA sequences within the sample encode an identical CDR3. The J gene is TRBJ2-7, the V gene TRBV7-9; D remains ambiguous. The germline V gene has CDR1 SEHNR and CDR2 FQNEAQ (reference sequence). This CDR3 has 12 amino acids. V lost 5 bases, J lost 2 bases, and 7 bases lay in between. The CDR3, as DNA: TGTGCCAGCAGCCCCTCCGCCTACGAGCAGTACTTC. This codes for CASSPSAYEQYF.

The chain has TRBV13 and TRBJ2-7; TRBD1 agrees at 8 bases. Germline V gives CDR1 PRHDT, CDR2 FYEKMQ (reference sequence). The J segment lost 3 bases and the V segment lost 3 bases, leaving 4 bases of the junction unmatched. This CDR3 comprises 14 residues. The CDR3 DNA is TGTGCCAGCAGCTTCCAGGGGGCCAACTACGAGCAGTACTTC. Its protein is CASSFQGANYEQYF.

DNA of the CDR3: TGTGCCAGCAGCTTATACCGGGACCTCTATGGCTACACCTTC. The encoded protein is CASSLYRDLYGYTF. The genes are TRBV7-9 and TRBJ1-2, with D possibly being TRBD1 (5 bases). This CDR3 has 14 residues. Trimming took 2 bases from V and 4 from J, leaving 11 bases between them. Germline V gene data show CDR1 as SEHNR and CDR2 as FQNEAQ (reference sequence).

This clone occurred a few times. The rearrangement joins TRBV29-1 to TRBJ2-7, with D maybe TRBD1 (6 bases). CDR1 and CDR2 from the germline V gene are SQVTM and ANQGSEA. The CDR3 has 14 amino acids. Trimming cost V 6 bases and J 10 bases, with 25 bases left between them. The CDR3 DNA sequence: TGCAGCGTCCTGGACAGTACTCCGTCTATAGGACAGTACTTC. It encodes CSVLDSTPSIGQYF.

The table lists this clone with a count of one. The V call is TRBV4-1, the J call TRBJ2-1; D is possibly TRBD1 (5 bases). This CDR3 region has 17 residues. CDR1 is MGHRA and CDR2 is YSYEKL in the germline V gene. The V gene lost 0 bases and the J gene lost 2 bases, with 14 bases spanning the gap. The CDR3 nucleotides read TGCGCCAGCAGCCAAGATGGGGCCCGCGGAACCTACAATGAGCAGTTCTTC. This translates into CASSQDGARGTYNEQFF.

The rearrangement uses TRBV6-1 and TRBJ2-1, with 9 positions matching TRBD2. V was pared by 4 bases and J by 4 bases, with 5 bases of the junction left unmatched. Germline V gene data show CDR1 as MNHNS and CDR2 as SASEGT. CDR3 size: 15 residues. The CDR3 reads CASSAPREGYNEQFF. The DNA for the CDR3 is TGTGCCAGCAGTGCCCCGCGGGAGGGGTACAATGAGCAGTTCTTC.

This chain connects TRBV11-2 to TRBJ1-2; 7 bases are shared with TRBD1. Looked up from germline, CDR1 is SGHAT and CDR2 is FQNNGV. There are 13 residues in the CDR3. The trim removed 4 bases at V and 2 bases at J, leaving 1 base unmatched. Here the CDR3 DNA reads TGTGCCAGCAGCTCCAGGGGGAACTATGGCTACACCTTC. This encodes CASSSRGNYGYTF.

The V call is TRBV7-9, the J call TRBJ2-7, with TRBD1 matching over 9 bases. Germline CDR1 SEHNR, CDR2 FQNEAQ (reference sequence). V lost 5 bases, J lost 3 bases, and 8 bases stayed unmatched. This CDR3 has 15 amino acids. CDR3 amino acids: CASSDHRQGVYEQYF. The CDR3 DNA reads TGTGCCAGCAGCGACCATCGACAGGGGGTCTACGAGCAGTACTTC.

The chain combines TRBV6-8 with TRBJ1-2, with D unresolved. Trimming removed 0 bases from V and 4 bases from J, with 12 bases in between. The CDR3 contains 15 residues. Germline CDR1 reads MNHGY; CDR2 reads SAAAGT. In DNA, the CDR3 is TGTGCCAGCAGTTACTCGGAGCAAGCGGTCTATGGCTACACCTTC. It codes for CASSYSEQAVYGYTF.

This clone was counted a single time. This chain uses TRBV9 with TRBJ1-6; no firm D call. Trimming took off 2 bases at V and 7 bases at J, with 7 bases between the two ends. The CDR3 covers 13 residues. Germline lookup yields CDR1 SGDLS and CDR2 YYNGEE. In nucleotides, the CDR3 is TGTGCCAGCAGCGTTTATGTAAATTCACCCCTCCACTTT. Its protein product is CASSVYVNSPLHF.

CDR3 coding DNA: TGTGCCAGCAGCCAGGGACAGGGTTTCAATGAGCAGTTCTTC. Translated, it gives CASSQGQGFNEQFF. This chain uses TRBV7-9 with TRBJ2-1; 9 nucleotides align to TRBD1. The CDR3 consists of 14 residues. With 5 bases clipped from V and 6 bases from J, the junction kept 5 bases outside the gene matches. Per germline, CDR1 SEHNR and CDR2 FQNEAQ (reference sequence).

The chain recombines TRBV28 with TRBJ2-7, with 8 nucleotides matching TRBD1. J lost 1 base, V lost 5 bases, and 16 bases had no gene match. Germline CDR1 and CDR2: MDHEN and SYDVKM. There are 18 residues in the CDR3. CDR3 nucleotide sequence: TGTGCCAGCAGTCCCCCCCAGGGGGCCGGCCCATCTTCCTACGAGCAGTACTTC. Residues: CASSPPQGAGPSSYEQYF.

This sequence joins TRBV27 and TRBJ2-7; D possibly matches TRBD1 or TRBD2 (7 bases each). Germline V gene lookup returns CDR1 MNHEY and CDR2 SMNVEV (reference sequence). V shed 1 base and J shed 4 bases, with 20 bases lying between them. This CDR3 has 17 residues. Here the CDR3 DNA reads TGTGCCAGCAGTTTATTGGGAGGGGGCGCTTCTCTGTACGAGCAGTACTTC. Translated, it gives CASSLLGGGASLYEQYF.